This T cell receptor beta chain was identified in a study of blood T cell repertoires in COVID-19. This CDR3 is 17 amino acids long. V dropped 4 bases and J dropped 0 bases, with 16 bases sitting between them. CDR1 SGDLS and CDR2 YYNGEE come from the germline V gene. Clones were sequenced by immunoSEQ multiplex PCR, and TCRdb holds only the in-frame ones, with some missing. Among some 74,000 clones, approximately 93% were seen once, and the ten largest hold 2% to 3%. The source of this sequence is a man between 45 and 60 years old with COVID-19, enrolled during active disease. Sequences were obtained from peripheral blood. The chain combines TRBV9 with TRBJ2-2, with D perhaps matching TRBD1 (6 bases). The CDR3 is CASSTQPTGTNTGELFF. The CDR3 bases are TGTGCCAGCAGCACCCAACCTACAGGGACGAACACCGGGGAGCTGTTTTTT.